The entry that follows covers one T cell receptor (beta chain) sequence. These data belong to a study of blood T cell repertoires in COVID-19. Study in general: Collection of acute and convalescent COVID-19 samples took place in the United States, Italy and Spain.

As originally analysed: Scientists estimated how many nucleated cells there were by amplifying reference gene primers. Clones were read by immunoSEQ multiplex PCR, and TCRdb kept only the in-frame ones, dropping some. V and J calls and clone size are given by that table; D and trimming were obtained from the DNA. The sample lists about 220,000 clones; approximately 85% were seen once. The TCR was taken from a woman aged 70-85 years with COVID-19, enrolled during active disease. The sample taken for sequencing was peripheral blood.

This CDR3 is CASSRHQDRKNSPLHF. The CDR3 DNA is TGCGCCAGCAGCAGGCACCAGGACAGGAAGAATTCACCCCTCCACTTT. The chain uses TRBV5-1 and TRBJ1-6, with 7 bases that match TRBD1. Germline V gene lookup returns CDR1 SGHRS and CDR2 YFSETQ. The CDR3 loop spans 16 amino acids. V was pared by 4 bases and J by 7 bases, with 11 bases of the junction left unmatched.